A single sample gave rise to the 16 T cell receptor beta chains below, sequenced in a study of cytomegalovirus exposure and HLA in healthy donors. The PCR was carried out with 60 Vbeta primers and 13 Jbeta primers. Here immunoSEQ multiplex PCR was the method, and the copy in TCRdb shows in-frame clones only, minus some. Among 70,000 to 85,000 clones listed, roughly 60% were seen once. The sequenced sample consisted of PBMCs. Every receptor here comes from a man aged 25 to 45 in good health and CMV-seropositive.

The CDR3 loop reads CASSQQQQETQYF. For the CDR3, the DNA is TGTGCCAGTAGTCAACAGCAACAAGAGACCCAGTACTTC. V gene TRBV19 combines with J gene TRBJ2-5; no clear D gene. CDR1 is LNHDA and CDR2 is SQIVND in the germline V gene (reference sequence). With 5 bases removed from V and 2 bases from J, the gap between germline ends came to 9 bases. The CDR3 loop spans 13 amino acids.

The chain couples TRBV11-2 to TRBJ1-2; D is perhaps TRBD1 (6 bases). The V end lost 4 bases, the J end lost 8 bases, and 14 bases lay between the germline ends. Germline-derived CDR1 and CDR2 are SGHAT and FQNNGV. The CDR3 spans 13 residues. The CDR3 loop reads CASSSRGFRGYTF. CDR3 bases: TGTGCCAGCAGCTCCAGGGGCTTTCGAGGCTACACCTTC.

This chain uses TRBV4-3 with TRBJ1-4; 8 bases map to TRBD1. CDR1 and CDR2 from the germline V gene are LGHNA and YSLEER. CDR3 length equals 15 residues. Trimming took 3 bases from V and 8 from J; bases not matched to a gene: 8. CDR3: CASSQETGEVEKLFF. CDR3 nucleotides: TGCGCCAGCAGCCAGGAGACAGGGGAAGTCGAAAAACTGTTTTTT.

This chain links TRBV11-2 with TRBJ2-7, with TRBD1 matching over 7 bases. This CDR3 region has 15 residues. CDR1 and CDR2 from the germline V gene are SGHAT and FQNNGV. V trimming: 4 bases; J trimming: 1 base; junction bases outside the gene matches: 7. CDR3 DNA sequence: TGTGCCAGCAGCTCCTCGACAGGGTTTTCCTACGAGCAGTACTTC. Protein sequence: CASSSSTGFSYEQYF.

The chain combines TRBV6-1 with TRBJ1-1, with D possibly TRBD1 on 6 matching bases. Germline V CDR1 and CDR2: MNHNS, SASEGT. The CDR3 has 14 amino acids. Trimming took 4 bases from V and 1 from J, leaving 10 bases between them. CDR3 nucleotides: TGTGCCAGCAGTGTTGGGGGACAGAACACTGAAGCTTTCTTT. This encodes CASSVGGQNTEAFF.

The rearrangement links TRBV15 to TRBJ2-7, with D possibly TRBD2 on 6 matching bases. V lost 3 bases and J lost 5, with 14 bases in between. This CDR3 region has 14 residues. The V gene's germline CDR1 is LNHNV and CDR2 YYDKDF (reference sequence). CDR3 coding DNA: TGTGCCACCAGCAGCCTCCGGGAGATCCACGAGCAGTACTTC. Translated, it gives CATSSLREIHEQYF.

Concerning this clone itself: A read error is the likely source, as a far larger clone sits one nucleotide away. Different DNA sequences within this sample yield the same CDR3. The V gene is TRBV16, the J gene TRBJ1-1, with TRBD1 identical over 8 bases. The CDR3 has 17 amino acids. Germline values: CDR1 KGHSY, CDR2 FQNENV. The chain's CDR3 is CASSQYGQGALITEAFF. In DNA form, the CDR3 reads TGTGCCAGCAGCCAATATGGGCAGGGGGCTCTCATCACTGAAGCCTTCTTT. Full variable domain (outside the CDR3, taken from reference TRBV16 and TRBJ1-1): GEEVAQTPKHLVRGEGQKAKLYCAPIKGHSYVFWYQQVLKNEFKFLISFQNENVFDETGMPKERFSAKCLPNSPCSLEIQATKLEDSAVYFCASSQYGQGALITEAFFGQGTRLTVV.

The gene calls are TRBV10-1 and TRBJ1-1, with no clear D. Germline V CDR1 and CDR2: WNHNN, SYGVQD (reference sequence). The V and J ends lost 8 bases and 5 bases respectively, with 18 bases between them. The CDR3 sequence is 14 residues long. CDR3 DNA sequence: TGCGCCAGCGGCGGAAACGGGGAACTGACTGAAGCTTTCTTT. The encoded protein is CASGGNGELTEAFF.

The chain joins TRBV2 to TRBJ2-7; 10 nucleotides agree with TRBD2. Germline CDR1 is SNHLY and CDR2 is FYNNEI. The CDR3 runs to 14 residues. V dropped 7 bases and J dropped 4; count of bases not matched to a gene: 7. CDR3 nucleotides: TGTGCCAGCAATGCGGGGACTAGCGTTTACGAGCAGTACTTC. Translating it yields CASNAGTSVYEQYF.

This clone was found a few times. V and J are TRBV7-9 and TRBJ1-1; 9 nucleotides line up with TRBD1. CDR3 length: 15 amino acids. Germline V gene sequence: CDR1 SEHNR, CDR2 FQNEAQ (reference sequence). V lost 7 bases to trimming and J lost 2 bases; unmatched junction nucleotides: 8. CDR3 sequence: CASTGPTGGNTEAFF. The CDR3 DNA is TGTGCCAGCACCGGTCCTACAGGGGGCAACACTGAAGCTTTCTTT.

V usage is TRBV5-1 and J usage is TRBJ1-6; TRBD1 is a possible D gene (6 bases). The V gene lost 0 bases and the J gene lost 6 bases, with 13 bases spanning the gap. CDR3 length equals 16 residues. The germline V gene has CDR1 SGHRS and CDR2 YFSETQ. CDR3 amino acids: CASSLEVGAANSPLHF. The CDR3 DNA reads TGCGCCAGCAGCTTGGAAGTGGGGGCGGCTAATTCACCCCTCCACTTT.

This clone has just a few counts. CDR3 DNA: TGCGCCAGCAGAGGGCTGACAGGGGCCAACACTGAAGCTTTCTTT. Protein: CASRGLTGANTEAFF. This chain joins TRBV5-1 and TRBJ1-1, with 8 bases lining up with TRBD1. The CDR3 is 15 residues long. CDR1 and CDR2 (germline): SGHRS, YFSETQ. J lost 2 bases, V lost 5 bases, and 8 bases had no gene match.

V and J are TRBV6-4 and TRBJ2-1; 11 bases are shared with TRBD2. From germline, CDR1 is MRHNA and CDR2 SNTAGT. The CDR3 has 15 amino acids. The trim removed 5 bases at V and 6 bases at J, leaving 6 bases unmatched. The CDR3 DNA reads TGTGCCAGCAGTCCACTAGCGGGAGCGGGCAATGAGCAGTTCTTC. This sequence encodes CASSPLAGAGNEQFF.

This clone was recorded a few times. The V and J genes are TRBV6-6 and TRBJ2-5; TRBD1 matches 7 bases. Trimming removed 8 bases from V and 5 bases from J; junction bases left unmatched: 8. The CDR3 length is 13 residues. CDR1 is MNHNY and CDR2 is SVGAGI in the germline V gene (reference sequence). The CDR3 region has the DNA TGTGCCAGCGCAGGGGGAAAGGACGAGACCCAGTACTTC. Residues: CASAGGKDETQYF.

This clone appeared a few times. The genes are TRBV5-6 and TRBJ2-3, with 8 bases identical to TRBD1. The germline V gene has CDR1 SGHDT and CDR2 YYEEEE. This CDR3 region has 16 residues. Trimming cost V 1 base and J 4 bases; bases outside gene matches: 8. This chain's CDR3 is CASSLSGQGGADTQYF. CDR3 DNA: TGTGCCAGCAGCTTGTCCGGACAGGGTGGCGCAGATACGCAGTATTTT.

The rearrangement uses TRBV5-1 and TRBJ1-1; tentative D call: TRBD1 (5 bases). V lost 4 bases, J lost 8 bases, and 12 bases lay in between. This CDR3 comprises 12 residues. Germline CDR1 is SGHRS and CDR2 is YFSETQ. In DNA, the CDR3 is TGCGCCAGCAGCCGGGACGGAGGGGAAGCTTTCTTT. Protein sequence: CASSRDGGEAFF.